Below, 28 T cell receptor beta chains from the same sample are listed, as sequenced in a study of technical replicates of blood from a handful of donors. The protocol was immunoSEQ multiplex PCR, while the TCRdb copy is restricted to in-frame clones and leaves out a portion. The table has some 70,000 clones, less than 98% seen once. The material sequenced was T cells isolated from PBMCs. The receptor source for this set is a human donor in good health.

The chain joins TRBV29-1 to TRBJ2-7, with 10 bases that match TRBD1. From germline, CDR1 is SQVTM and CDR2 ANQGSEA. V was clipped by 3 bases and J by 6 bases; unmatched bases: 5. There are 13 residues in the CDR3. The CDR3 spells CSVELGQGIEQYF. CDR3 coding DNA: TGCAGCGTTGAGTTGGGACAGGGGATCGAGCAGTACTTC.

The CDR3 protein is CASGDRGNSPYGYTF. DNA for the CDR3: TGTGCCAGCGGGGACAGGGGGAATTCTCCCTATGGCTACACCTTC. This chain uses TRBV6-5 with TRBJ1-2, with TRBD1 matching 11 bases. CDR1 is MNHEY and CDR2 is SVGAGI in the germline V gene. This CDR3 contains 15 residues. The junction had 9 bases not matched to a gene; V was cut back by 8 bases and J by 4 bases.

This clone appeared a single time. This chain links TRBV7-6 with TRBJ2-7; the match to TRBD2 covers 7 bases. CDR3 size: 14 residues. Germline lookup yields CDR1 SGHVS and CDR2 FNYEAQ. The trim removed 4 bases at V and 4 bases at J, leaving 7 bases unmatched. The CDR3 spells CASSSLAEGYEQYF. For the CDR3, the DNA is TGTGCCAGCAGCTCCCTAGCGGAAGGATACGAGCAGTACTTC. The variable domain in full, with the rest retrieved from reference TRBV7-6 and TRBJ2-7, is GAGVSQSPRYKVTKRGQDVALRCDPISGHVSLYWYRQALGQGPEFLTYFNYEAQQDKSGLPNDRFSAERPEGSISTLTIQRTEQRDSAMYRCASSSLAEGYEQYFGPGTRLTVT.

CDR3 in amino acids: CASSPRLAGSDTQYF. The DNA of the CDR3 is TGTGCCAGCAGCCCTAGACTAGCGGGGTCAGATACGCAGTATTTT. The chain recombines TRBV7-9 with TRBJ2-3; 11 nucleotides line up with TRBD2. The junction had 5 bases not matched to a gene; V was cut back by 5 bases and J by 4 bases. Germline CDR1 SEHNR, CDR2 FQNEAQ (reference sequence). This CDR3 has 15 residues.

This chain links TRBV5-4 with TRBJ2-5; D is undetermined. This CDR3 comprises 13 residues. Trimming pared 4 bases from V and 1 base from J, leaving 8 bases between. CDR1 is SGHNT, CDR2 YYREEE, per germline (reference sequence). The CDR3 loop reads CASSLVAQETQYF. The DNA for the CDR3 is TGTGCCAGCAGCCTTGTAGCCCAAGAGACCCAGTACTTC.

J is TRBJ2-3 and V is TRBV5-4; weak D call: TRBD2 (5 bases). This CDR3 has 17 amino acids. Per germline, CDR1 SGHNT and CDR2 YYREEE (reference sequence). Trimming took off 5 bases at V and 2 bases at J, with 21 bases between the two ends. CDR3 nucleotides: TGTGCCAGCAGTCGTCTAGCAGAAGTAAGGGACACAGATACGCAGTATTTT. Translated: CASSRLAEVRDTDTQYF. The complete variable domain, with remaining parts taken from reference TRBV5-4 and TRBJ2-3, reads ETGVTQSPTHLIKTRGQQVTLRCSSQSGHNTVSWYQQALGQGPQFIFQYYREEENGRGNFPPRFSGLQFPNYSSELNVNALELDDSALYLCASSRLAEVRDTDTQYFGPGTRLTVL.

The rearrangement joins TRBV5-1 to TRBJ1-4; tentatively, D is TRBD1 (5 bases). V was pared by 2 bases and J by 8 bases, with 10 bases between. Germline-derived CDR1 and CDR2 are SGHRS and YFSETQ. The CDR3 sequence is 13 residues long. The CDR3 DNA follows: TGCGCCAGCAGCTTAGGGGTGAAGGAAAAACTGTTTTTT. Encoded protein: CASSLGVKEKLFF.

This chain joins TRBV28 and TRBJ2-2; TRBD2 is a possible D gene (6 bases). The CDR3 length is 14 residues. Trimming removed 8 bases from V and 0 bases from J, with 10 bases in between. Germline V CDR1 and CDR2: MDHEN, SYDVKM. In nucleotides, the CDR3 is TGTGCCAGCCAAGCGGGTCCGAACACCGGGGAGCTGTTTTTT. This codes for CASQAGPNTGELFF. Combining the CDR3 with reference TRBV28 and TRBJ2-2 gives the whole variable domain DVKVTQSSRYLVKRTGEKVFLECVQDMDHENMFWYRQDPGLGLRLIYFSYDVKMKEKGDIPEGYSVSREKKERFSLILESASTNQTSMYLCASQAGPNTGELFFGEGSRLTVL.

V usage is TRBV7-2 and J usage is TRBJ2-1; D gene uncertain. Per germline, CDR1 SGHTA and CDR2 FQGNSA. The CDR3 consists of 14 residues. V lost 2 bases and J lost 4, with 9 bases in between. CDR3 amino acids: CASSLSQEYNEQFF. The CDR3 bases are TGTGCCAGCAGCTTATCTCAGGAATACAATGAGCAGTTCTTC. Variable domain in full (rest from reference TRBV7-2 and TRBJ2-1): GAGVSQSPSNKVTEKGKDVELRCDPISGHTALYWYRQSLGQGLEFLIYFQGNSAPDKSGLPSDRFSAERTGGSVSTLTIQRTQQEDSAVYLCASSLSQEYNEQFFGPGTRLTVL.

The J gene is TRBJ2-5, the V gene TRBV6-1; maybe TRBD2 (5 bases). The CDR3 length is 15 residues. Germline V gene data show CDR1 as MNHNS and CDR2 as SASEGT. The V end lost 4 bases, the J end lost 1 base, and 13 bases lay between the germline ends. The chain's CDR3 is CASSALAGGQETQYF. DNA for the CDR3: TGTGCCAGCAGTGCTCTAGCAGGCGGCCAAGAGACCCAGTACTTC.

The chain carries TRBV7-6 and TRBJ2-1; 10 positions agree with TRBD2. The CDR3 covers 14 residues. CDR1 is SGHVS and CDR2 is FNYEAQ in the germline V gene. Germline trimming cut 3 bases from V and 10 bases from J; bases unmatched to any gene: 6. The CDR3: CASSLPSGGGEQFF. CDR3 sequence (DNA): TGTGCCAGCAGCTTGCCTAGCGGGGGAGGGGAGCAGTTCTTC.

CDR3 DNA sequence: TGTGCCAGCAGCTTAGGGCACGAAAAACTGTTTTTT. Amino acids: CASSLGHEKLFF. The V and J genes are TRBV11-2 and TRBJ1-4; D is uncertain. V was shortened by 1 base and J by 8 bases, with 5 bases between the two germline ends. The CDR3 loop spans 12 amino acids. Germline V lookup: CDR1 SGHAT, CDR2 FQNNGV.

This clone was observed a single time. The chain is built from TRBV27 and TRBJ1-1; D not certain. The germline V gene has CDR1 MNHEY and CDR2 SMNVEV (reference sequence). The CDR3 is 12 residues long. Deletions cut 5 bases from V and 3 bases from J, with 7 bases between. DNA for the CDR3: TGTGCCAGCAGTACGCTAGACACTGAAGCTTTCTTT. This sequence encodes CASSTLDTEAFF.

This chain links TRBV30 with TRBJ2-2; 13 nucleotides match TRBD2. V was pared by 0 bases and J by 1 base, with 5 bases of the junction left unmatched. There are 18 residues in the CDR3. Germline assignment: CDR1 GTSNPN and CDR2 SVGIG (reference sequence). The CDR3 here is CAWSVIGTSGMNTGELFF. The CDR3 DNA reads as TGTGCCTGGAGTGTAATCGGGACTAGCGGGATGAACACCGGGGAGCTGTTTTTT. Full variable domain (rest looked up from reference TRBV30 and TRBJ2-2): SQTIHQWPATLVQPVGSPLSLECTVEGTSNPNLYWYRQAAGRGLQLLFYSVGIGQISSEVPQNLSASRPQDRQFILSSKKLLLSDSGFYLCAWSVIGTSGMNTGELFFGEGSRLTVL.

The DNA for the CDR3 is TGTGCCAGCAGCCCGCCGGGAGGGAGCACTGAAGCTTTCTTT. The encoded protein is CASSPPGGSTEAFF. The rearrangement joins TRBV11-3 to TRBJ1-1, with no clear D. The CDR3 has 14 residues. V was pared by 5 bases and J by 4 bases, with 14 bases between. Germline CDR1 SGHNT, CDR2 YENEEA.

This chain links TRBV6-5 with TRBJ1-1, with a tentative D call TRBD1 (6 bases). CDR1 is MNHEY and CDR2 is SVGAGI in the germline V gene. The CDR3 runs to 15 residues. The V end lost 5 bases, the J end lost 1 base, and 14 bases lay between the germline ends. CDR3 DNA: TGTGCCAGCAGTAAACCCAGGGGCGGGAACACTGAAGCTTTCTTT. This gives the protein CASSKPRGGNTEAFF.

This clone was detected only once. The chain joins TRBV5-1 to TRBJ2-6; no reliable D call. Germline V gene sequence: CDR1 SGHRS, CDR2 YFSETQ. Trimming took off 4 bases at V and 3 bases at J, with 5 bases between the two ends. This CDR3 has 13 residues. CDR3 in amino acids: CASSPGGANVLTF. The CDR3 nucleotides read TGCGCCAGCAGCCCGGGTGGGGCCAACGTCCTGACTTTC. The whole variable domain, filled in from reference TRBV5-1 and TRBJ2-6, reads KAGVTQTPRYLIKTRGQQVTLSCSPISGHRSVSWYQQTPGQGLQFLFEYFSETQRNKGNFPGRFSGRQFSNSRSEMNVSTLELGDSALYLCASSPGGANVLTFGAGSRLTVL.

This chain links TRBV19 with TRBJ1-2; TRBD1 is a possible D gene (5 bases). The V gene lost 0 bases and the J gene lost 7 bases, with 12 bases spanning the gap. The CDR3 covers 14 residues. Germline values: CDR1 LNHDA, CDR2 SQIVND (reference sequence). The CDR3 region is CASSIDHQGSGYTF. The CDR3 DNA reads TGTGCCAGTAGTATAGATCACCAGGGAAGTGGCTACACCTTC.

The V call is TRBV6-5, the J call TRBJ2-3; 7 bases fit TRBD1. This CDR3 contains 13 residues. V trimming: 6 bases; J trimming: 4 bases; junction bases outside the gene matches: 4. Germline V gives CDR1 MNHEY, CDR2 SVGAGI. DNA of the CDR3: TGTGCCAGCAGACTCGGGACAGCAGATACGCAGTATTTT. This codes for CASRLGTADTQYF.

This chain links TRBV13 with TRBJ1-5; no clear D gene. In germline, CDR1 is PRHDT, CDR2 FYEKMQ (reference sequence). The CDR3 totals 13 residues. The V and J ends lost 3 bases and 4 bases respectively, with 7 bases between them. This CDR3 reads CASSFRGNQPQHF. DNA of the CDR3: TGTGCCAGCAGCTTCAGAGGGAATCAGCCCCAGCATTTT.

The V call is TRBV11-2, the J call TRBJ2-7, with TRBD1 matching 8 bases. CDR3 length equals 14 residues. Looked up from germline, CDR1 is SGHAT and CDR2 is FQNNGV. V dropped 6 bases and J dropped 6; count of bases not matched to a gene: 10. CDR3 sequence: CASRPSGQAFEQYF. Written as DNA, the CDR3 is TGTGCCAGCAGACCATCGGGACAGGCGTTCGAGCAGTACTTC. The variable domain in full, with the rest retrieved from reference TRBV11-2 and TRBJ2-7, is EAGVAQSPRYKIIEKRQSVAFWCNPISGHATLYWYQQILGQGPKLLIQFQNNGVVDDSQLPKDRFSAERLKGVDSTLKIQPAKLEDSAVYLCASRPSGQAFEQYFGPGTRLTVT.

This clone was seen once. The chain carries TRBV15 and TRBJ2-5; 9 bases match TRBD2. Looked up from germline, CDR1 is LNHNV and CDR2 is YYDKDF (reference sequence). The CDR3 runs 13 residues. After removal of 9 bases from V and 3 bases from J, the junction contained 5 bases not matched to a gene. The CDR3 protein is CATRAGGKETQYF. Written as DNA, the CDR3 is TGTGCCACGCGAGCGGGAGGCAAAGAGACCCAGTACTTC.

CDR3 coding DNA: TGTGCCAGCAGCTTAGTAACTTCTCTCCGAGCAGATACGCAGTATTTT. Residues: CASSLVTSLRADTQYF. V usage is TRBV13 and J usage is TRBJ2-3; D ambiguous. Between the trimmed V and J ends, which lost 1 base and 4 bases, there was a span of 15 bases. The CDR3 is made up of 16 amino acids. Germline CDR1 and CDR2: PRHDT and FYEKMQ (reference sequence). Together with reference TRBV13 and TRBJ2-3, the CDR3 gives the full variable domain: AAGVIQSPRHLIKEKRETATLKCYPIPRHDTVYWYQQGPGQDPQFLISFYEKMQSDKGSIPDRFSAQQFSDYHSELNMSSLELGDSALYFCASSLVTSLRADTQYFGPGTRLTVL.

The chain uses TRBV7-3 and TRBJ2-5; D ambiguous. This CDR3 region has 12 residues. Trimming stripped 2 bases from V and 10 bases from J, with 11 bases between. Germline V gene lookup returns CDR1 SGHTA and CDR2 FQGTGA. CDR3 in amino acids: CASSLPLQSQYF. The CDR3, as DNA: TGTGCCAGCAGCTTACCCCTACAGAGCCAGTACTTC.

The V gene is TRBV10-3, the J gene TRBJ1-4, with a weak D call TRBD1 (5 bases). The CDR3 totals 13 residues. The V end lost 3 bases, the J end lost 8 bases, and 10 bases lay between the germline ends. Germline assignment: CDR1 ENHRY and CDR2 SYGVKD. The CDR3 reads CAISEGVGEKLFF. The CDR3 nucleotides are TGTGCCATCAGTGAAGGGGTGGGGGAAAAACTGTTTTTT.

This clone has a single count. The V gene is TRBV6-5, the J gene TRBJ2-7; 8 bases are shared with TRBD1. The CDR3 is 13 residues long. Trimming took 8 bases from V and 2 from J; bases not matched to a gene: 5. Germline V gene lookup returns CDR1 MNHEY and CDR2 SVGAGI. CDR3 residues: CASHGQGTYEQYF. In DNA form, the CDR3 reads TGTGCCAGCCACGGACAGGGAACCTACGAGCAGTACTTC.

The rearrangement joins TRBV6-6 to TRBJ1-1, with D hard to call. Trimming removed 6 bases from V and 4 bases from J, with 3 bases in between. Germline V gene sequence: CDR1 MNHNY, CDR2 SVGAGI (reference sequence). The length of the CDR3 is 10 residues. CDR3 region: CASSGTEAFF. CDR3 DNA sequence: TGTGCCAGCAGCGGCACTGAAGCTTTCTTT.

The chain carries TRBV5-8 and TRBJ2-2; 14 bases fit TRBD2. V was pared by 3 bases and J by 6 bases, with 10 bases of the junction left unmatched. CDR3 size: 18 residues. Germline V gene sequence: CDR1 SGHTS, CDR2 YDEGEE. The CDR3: CASSSPLGLAGEAGELFF. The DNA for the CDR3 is TGTGCCAGCAGCTCACCCTTGGGACTAGCGGGAGAAGCCGGGGAGCTGTTTTTT. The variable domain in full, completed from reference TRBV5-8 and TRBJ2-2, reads EAGVTQSPTHLIKTRGQQATLRCSPISGHTSVYWYQQALGLGLQFLLWYDEGEERNRGNFPPRFSGRQFPNYSSELNVNALELEDSALYLCASSSPLGLAGEAGELFFGEGSRLTVL.